A single TCR beta chain is shown here with its context. The sample belongs to a study of shared clonotypes between healthy human individuals. Replicate PCRs for unsorted PBMC used around 270 ng DNA (approximately 30,000 T cell genomes). TCRdb's table, derived via immunoSEQ multiplex PCR, lists solely in-frame clones and lacks some. The sample records fewer than 550,000 clones, 75% to 80% being singletons. This CDR3 region has 15 residues. Per germline, CDR1 SGHTA and CDR2 FQGTGA. J gave up 7 bases and V 2 bases, and 8 bases lay outside the gene matches. The study drew all its donors from Caucasian adults living in Nashville, Tennessee.

The sequence was obtained from a woman aged 40 to 50 in good health. Some clones in this sample may be carry-over from other donors' samples. This rearrangement joins TRBV7-3 to TRBJ2-1, with TRBD1 matching 7 bases. Material for sequencing was PBMCs. This CDR3 reads CASSLGTALLNEQFF. The DNA of the CDR3 is TGTGCCAGCAGCTTAGGGACAGCCCTTCTTAATGAGCAGTTCTTC.